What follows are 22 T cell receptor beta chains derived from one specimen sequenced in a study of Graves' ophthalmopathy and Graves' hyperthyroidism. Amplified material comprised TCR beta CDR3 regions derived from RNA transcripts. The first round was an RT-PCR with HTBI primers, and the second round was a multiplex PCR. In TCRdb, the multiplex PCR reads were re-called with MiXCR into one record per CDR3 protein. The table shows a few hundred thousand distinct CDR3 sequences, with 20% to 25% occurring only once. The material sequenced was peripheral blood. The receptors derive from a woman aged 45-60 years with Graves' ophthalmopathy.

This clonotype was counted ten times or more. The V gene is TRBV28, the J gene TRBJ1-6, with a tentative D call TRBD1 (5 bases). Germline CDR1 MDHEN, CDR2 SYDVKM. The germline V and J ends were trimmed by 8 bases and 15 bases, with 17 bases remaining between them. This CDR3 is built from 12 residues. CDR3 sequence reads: CASGGRQLLLHF. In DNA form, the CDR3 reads TGTGCCAGCGGGGGACGTCAACTCCTCCTCCACTTT.

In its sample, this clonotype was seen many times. The CDR3 DNA is TGTGCCAGCAGTTTGGGGCAGAGAGACTACGAGCAGTACTTC. This encodes CASSLGQRDYEQYF. The chain couples TRBV6-5 to TRBJ2-7; maybe TRBD1 (5 bases). This CDR3 region has 14 residues. V gave up 4 bases and J gave up 3 bases, with 13 bases separating them. Germline-derived CDR1 and CDR2 are MNHEY and SVGAGI.

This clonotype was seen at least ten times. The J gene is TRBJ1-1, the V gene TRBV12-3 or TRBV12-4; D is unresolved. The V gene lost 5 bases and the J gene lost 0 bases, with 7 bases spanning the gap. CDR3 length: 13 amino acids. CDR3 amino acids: CASSPGMNTEAFF. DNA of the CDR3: TGTGCCAGCAGTCCGGGCATGAACACTGAAGCTTTCTTT.

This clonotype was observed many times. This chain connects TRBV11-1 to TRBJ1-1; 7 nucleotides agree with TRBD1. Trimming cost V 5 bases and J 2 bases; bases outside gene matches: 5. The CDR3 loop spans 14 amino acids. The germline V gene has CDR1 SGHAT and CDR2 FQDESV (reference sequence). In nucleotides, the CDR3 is TGTGCCAGCAGCACAAACAGGGGTAACACTGAAGCTTTCTTT. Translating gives CASSTNRGNTEAFF. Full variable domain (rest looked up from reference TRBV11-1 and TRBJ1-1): EAEVAQSPRYKITEKSQAVAFWCDPISGHATLYWYRQILGQGPELLVQFQDESVVDDSQLPKDRFSAERLKGVDSTLKIQPAELGDSAMYLCASSTNRGNTEAFFGQGTRLTVV.

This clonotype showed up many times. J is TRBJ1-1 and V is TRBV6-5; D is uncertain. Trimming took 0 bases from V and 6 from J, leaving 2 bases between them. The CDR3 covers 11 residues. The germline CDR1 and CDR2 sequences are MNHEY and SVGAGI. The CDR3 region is CASSYSAEAFF. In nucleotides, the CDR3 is TGTGCCAGCAGTTACTCTGCTGAAGCTTTCTTT.

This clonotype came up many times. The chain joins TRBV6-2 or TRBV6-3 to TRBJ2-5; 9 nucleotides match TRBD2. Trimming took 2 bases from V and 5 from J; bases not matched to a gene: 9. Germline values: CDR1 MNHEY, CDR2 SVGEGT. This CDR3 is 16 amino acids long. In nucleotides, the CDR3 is TGTGCCAGCAGTTACCGGGGTAGCGGGAGTCGGGAGACCCAGTACTTC. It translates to CASSYRGSGSRETQYF.

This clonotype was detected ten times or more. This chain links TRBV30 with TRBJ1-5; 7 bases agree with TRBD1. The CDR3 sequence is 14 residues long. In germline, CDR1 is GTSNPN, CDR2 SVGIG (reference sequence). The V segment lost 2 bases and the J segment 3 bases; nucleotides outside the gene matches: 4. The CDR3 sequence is CAWSRDSNNQPQHF. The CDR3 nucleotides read TGTGCCTGGAGTCGGGACAGTAACAATCAGCCCCAGCATTTT.

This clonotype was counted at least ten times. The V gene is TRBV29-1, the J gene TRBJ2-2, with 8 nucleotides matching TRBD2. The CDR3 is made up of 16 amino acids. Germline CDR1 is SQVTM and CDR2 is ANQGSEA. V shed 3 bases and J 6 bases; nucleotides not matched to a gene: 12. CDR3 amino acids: CSVDPLISGNSGELFF. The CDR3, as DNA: TGCAGCGTTGATCCACTGATTAGCGGGAATTCCGGGGAGCTGTTTTTT.

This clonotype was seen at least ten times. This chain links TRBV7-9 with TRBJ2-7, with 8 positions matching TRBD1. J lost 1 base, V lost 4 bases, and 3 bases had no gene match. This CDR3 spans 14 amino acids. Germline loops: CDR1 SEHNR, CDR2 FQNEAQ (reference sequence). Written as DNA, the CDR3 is TGTGCCAGCAGCTCGCAGGGGGCTTCCTACGAGCAGTACTTC. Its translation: CASSSQGASYEQYF.

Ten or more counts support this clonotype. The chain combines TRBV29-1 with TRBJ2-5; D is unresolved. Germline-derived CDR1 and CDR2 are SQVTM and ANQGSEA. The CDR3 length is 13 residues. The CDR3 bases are TGCAGTGGTCGTGGTAGCCCCAGTGAGACCCAGTACTTC. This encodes CSGRGSPSETQYF.

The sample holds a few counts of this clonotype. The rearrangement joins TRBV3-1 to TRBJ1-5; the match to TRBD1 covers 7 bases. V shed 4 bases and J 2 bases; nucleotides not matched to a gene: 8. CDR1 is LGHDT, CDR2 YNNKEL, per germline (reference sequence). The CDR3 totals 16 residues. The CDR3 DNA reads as TGTGCCAGCAGCCCTACGACAGGGACTGGCAATCAGCCCCAGCATTTT. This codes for CASSPTTGTGNQPQHF.

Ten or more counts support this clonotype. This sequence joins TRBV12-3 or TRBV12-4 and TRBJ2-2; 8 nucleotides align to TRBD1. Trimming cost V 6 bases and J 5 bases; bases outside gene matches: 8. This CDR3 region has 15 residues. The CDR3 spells CASSLNRQGTGELFF. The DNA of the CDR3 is TGTGCCAGCAGCCTAAATCGACAGGGGACCGGGGAGCTGTTTTTT.

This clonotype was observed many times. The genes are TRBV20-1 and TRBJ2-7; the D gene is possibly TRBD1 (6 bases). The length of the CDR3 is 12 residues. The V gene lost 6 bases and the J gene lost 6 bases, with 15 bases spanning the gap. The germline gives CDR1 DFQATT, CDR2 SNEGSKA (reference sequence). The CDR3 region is CSAPQQGPEQYF. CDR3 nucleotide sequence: TGCAGTGCGCCTCAACAGGGCCCCGAGCAGTACTTC.

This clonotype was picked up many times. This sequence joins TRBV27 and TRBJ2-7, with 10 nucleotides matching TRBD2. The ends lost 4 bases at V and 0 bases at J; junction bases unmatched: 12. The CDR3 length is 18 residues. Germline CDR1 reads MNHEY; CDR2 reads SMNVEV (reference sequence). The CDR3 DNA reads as TGTGCCAGCAGTTCCCACCGAATAGCGGGAGGCCCCTCCTACGAGCAGTACTTC. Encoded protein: CASSSHRIAGGPSYEQYF.

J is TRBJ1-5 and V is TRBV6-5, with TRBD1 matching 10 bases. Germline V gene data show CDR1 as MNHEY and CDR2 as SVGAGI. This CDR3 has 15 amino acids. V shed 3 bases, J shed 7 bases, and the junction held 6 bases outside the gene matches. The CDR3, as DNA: TGTGCCAGCAGTTATCCAGGACAGGGGGTACAGCCCCAGCATTTT. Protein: CASSYPGQGVQPQHF.

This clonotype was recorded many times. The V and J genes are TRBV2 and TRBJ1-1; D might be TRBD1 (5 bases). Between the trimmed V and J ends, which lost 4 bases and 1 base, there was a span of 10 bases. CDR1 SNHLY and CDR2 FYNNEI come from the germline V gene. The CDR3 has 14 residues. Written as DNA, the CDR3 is TGTGCCAGCAGTGGGCGAGGACAGAACACTGAAGCTTTCTTT. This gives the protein CASSGRGQNTEAFF.

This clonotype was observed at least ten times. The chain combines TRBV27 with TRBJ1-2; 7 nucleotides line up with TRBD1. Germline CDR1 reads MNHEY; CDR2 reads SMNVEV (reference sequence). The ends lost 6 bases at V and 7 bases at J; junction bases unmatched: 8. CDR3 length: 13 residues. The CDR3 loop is CASSLTGYGGYTF. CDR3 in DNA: TGTGCCAGCAGCTTGACAGGGTACGGTGGCTACACCTTC.

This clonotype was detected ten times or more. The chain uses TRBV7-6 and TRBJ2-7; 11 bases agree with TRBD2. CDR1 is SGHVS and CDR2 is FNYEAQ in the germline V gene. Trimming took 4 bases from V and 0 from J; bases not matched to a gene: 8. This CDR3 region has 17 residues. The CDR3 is CASSSGTSGRRSYEQYF. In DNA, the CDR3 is TGTGCCAGCAGCTCCGGAACTAGCGGGAGACGCTCCTACGAGCAGTACTTC.

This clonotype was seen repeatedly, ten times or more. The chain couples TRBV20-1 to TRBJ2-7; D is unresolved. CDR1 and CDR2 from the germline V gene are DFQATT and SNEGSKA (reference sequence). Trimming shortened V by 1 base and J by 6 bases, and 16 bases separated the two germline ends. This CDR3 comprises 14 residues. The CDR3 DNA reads TGCAGTGCTAGAGCGACCGCTAGTACCGCCGAGCAGTACTTC. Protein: CSARATASTAEQYF.

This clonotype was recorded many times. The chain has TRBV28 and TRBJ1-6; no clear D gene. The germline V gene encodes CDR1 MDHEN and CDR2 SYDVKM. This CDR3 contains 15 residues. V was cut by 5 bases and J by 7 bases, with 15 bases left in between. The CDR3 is CASSTRAGGNSPLHF. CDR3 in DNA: TGTGCCAGCAGTACCCGGGCGGGTGGCAATTCACCCCTCCACTTT.

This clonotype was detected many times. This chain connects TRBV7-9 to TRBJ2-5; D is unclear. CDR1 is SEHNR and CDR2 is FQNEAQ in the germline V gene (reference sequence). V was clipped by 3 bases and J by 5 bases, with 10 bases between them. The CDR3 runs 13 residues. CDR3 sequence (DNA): TGTGCCAGCAGCTTCGTCACGCGGGAGACCCAGTACTTC. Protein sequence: CASSFVTRETQYF.

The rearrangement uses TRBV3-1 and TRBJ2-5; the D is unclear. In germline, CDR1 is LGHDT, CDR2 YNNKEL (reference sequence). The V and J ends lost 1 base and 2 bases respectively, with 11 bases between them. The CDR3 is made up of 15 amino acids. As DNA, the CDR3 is TGTGCCAGCAGCCAAGGCGGACCAGTTCAAGAGACCCAGTACTTC. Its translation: CASSQGGPVQETQYF.